This T cell receptor (beta chain) was identified in a study of T cells after yellow fever vaccination. Each CDR3 protein is one row after TCRdb ran MiXCR on the 5' RACE reads. The data contain about 240,000 distinct CDR3 sequences, 6.9% of them singletons. The sequence derives from a man aged 25 to 40 who received the YFV17D yellow fever vaccine. Sample: CD4+ T cells sorted from PBMCs, taken 15 days after the yellow fever booster vaccination.

The CDR3 DNA follows: TGCAGCTCCTCGCCCCGGACTAGCACAGATACGCAGTATTTT. This translates into CSSSPRTSTDTQYF. The rearrangement joins TRBV29-1 to TRBJ2-3, with D maybe TRBD2 (5 bases). CDR1 SQVTM and CDR2 ANQGSEA come from the germline V gene. There are 14 residues in the CDR3. V shed 8 bases and J shed 0 bases, with 15 bases lying between them.